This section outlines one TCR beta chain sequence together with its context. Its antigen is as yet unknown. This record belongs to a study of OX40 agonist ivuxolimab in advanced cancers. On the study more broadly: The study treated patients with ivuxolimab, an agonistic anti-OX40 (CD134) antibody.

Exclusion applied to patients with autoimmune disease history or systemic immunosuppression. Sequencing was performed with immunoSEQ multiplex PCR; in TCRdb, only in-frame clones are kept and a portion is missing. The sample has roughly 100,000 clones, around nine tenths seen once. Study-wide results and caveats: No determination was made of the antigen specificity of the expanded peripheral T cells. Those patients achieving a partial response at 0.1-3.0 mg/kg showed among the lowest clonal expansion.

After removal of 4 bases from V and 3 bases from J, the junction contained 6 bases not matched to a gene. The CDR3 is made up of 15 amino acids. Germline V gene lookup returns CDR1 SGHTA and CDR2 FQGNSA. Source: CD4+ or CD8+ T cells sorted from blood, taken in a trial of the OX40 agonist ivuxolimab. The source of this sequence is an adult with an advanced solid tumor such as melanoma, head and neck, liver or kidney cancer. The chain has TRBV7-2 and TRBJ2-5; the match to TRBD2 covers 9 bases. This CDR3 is CASSSGLAREETQYF. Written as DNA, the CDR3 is TGTGCCAGCAGCTCCGGACTAGCGCGGGAAGAGACCCAGTACTTC.